The 5 T cell receptor beta chains below all came from one sample that was sequenced in a study of OX40 agonist ivuxolimab in advanced cancers. Profiled with immunoSEQ multiplex PCR; TCRdb holds only in-frame clones, not every one. The sample shows tens of thousands of clones, roughly nine tenths of them seen only once. Sequenced material: CD4+ or CD8+ T cells sorted from blood, taken in a trial of the OX40 agonist ivuxolimab. The receptors originated from an adult with an advanced solid tumor such as melanoma, head and neck, liver or kidney cancer.

The rearrangement links TRBV27 to TRBJ1-2; 7 bases align to TRBD1. V shed 6 bases and J 3 bases; nucleotides not matched to a gene: 10. The CDR3 length is 15 residues. CDR1 MNHEY and CDR2 SMNVEV come from the germline V gene (reference sequence). As DNA, the CDR3 is TGTGCCAGCAGCCCTCTGGGACAGACCCACTATGGCTACACCTTC. Encoded protein: CASSPLGQTHYGYTF.

This chain joins TRBV6-5 and TRBJ2-4, with D possibly matching TRBD2 (5 bases). Per the germline V gene, CDR1 is MNHEY and CDR2 is SVGAGI. Trimming took off 3 bases at V and 8 bases at J, with 11 bases between the two ends. The CDR3 consists of 13 residues. The CDR3 protein is CASSYVGADIQYF. For the CDR3, the DNA is TGTGCCAGCAGTTATGTGGGAGCGGACATTCAGTACTTC.

The rearrangement uses TRBV9 and TRBJ2-1, with D perhaps TRBD1 (5 bases). Trimming removed 3 bases from V and 12 bases from J, with 13 bases in between. The CDR3 contains 12 residues. CDR1 is SGDLS, CDR2 YYNGEE, per germline. Here the CDR3 reads CASSGAGQMQFF. CDR3 DNA: TGTGCCAGCAGCGGCGCCGGACAAATGCAGTTCTTC.

V and J are TRBV27 and TRBJ2-2; TRBD2 aligns across 7 bases. With 2 bases clipped from V and 3 bases from J, the junction kept 6 bases outside the gene matches. Germline V gives CDR1 MNHEY, CDR2 SMNVEV (reference sequence). The CDR3 has 16 amino acids. CDR3 amino acids: CASSLVGRTDTGELFF. The DNA for the CDR3 is TGTGCCAGCAGTTTAGTCGGGAGGACGGACACCGGGGAGCTGTTTTTT.

CDR3 loop: CASSYISGTANYEQYF. The CDR3 region has the DNA TGTGCCAGCAGTTATATTTCGGGGACAGCTAACTACGAGCAGTACTTC. J is TRBJ2-7 and V is TRBV6-5, with TRBD1 matching over 7 bases. Losses at the gene ends were 3 bases for V and 3 bases for J; bases not matched to a gene: 11. CDR3 length: 16 residues. Germline V lookup: CDR1 MNHEY, CDR2 SVGAGI.